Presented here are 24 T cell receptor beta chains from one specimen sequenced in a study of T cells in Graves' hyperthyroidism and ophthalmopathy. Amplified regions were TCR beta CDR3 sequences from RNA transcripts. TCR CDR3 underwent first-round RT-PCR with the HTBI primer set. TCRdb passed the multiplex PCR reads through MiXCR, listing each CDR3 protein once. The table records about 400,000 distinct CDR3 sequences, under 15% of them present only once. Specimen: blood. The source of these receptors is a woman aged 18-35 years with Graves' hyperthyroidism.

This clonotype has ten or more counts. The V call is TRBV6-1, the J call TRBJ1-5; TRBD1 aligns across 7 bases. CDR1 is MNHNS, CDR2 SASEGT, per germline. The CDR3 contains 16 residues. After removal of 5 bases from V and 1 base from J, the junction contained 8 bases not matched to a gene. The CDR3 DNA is TGTGCCAGCAGTAAGGGACAGCGAAGCAGCAATCAGCCCCAGCATTTT. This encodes CASSKGQRSSNQPQHF.

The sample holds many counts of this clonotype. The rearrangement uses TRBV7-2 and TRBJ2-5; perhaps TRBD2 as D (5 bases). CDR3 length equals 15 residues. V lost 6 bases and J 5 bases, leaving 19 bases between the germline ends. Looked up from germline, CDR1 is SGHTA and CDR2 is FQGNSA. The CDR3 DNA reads TGTGCCAGCAGAACCACTAGTTCCCGAGGGGAGACCCAGTACTTC. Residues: CASRTTSSRGETQYF.

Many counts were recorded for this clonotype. CDR3 residues: CASSYGLMSGELFF. The DNA of the CDR3 is TGTGCCAGCAGCTACGGACTAATGTCCGGGGAGCTGTTTTTT. The genes are TRBV7-2 and TRBJ2-2, with D possibly matching TRBD2 (6 bases). The CDR3 extends over 14 amino acids. Germline V CDR1 and CDR2: SGHTA, FQGNSA. Trimming left V 4 bases short and J 6 bases short, with 12 bases between.

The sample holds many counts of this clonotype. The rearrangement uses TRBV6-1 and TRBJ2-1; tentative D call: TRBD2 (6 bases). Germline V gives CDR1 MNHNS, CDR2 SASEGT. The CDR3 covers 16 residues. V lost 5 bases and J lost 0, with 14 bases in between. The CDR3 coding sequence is TGTGCCAGCAGTTCCGCGGGACCCGGCTCCTACAATGAGCAGTTCTTC. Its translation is CASSSAGPGSYNEQFF.

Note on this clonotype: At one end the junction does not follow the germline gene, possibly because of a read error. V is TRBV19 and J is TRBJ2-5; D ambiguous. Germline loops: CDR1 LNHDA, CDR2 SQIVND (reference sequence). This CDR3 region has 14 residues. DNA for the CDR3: TGTGCCGGTAGTCCAATGACACACCAAGAGACCCAGTACTTC. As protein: CAGSPMTHQETQYF.

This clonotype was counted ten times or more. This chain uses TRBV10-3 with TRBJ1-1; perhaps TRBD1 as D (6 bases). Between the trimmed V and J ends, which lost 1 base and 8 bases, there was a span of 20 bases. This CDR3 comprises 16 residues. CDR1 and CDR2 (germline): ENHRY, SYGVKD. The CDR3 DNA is TGTGCCATCAGTGAGTTGAAGGGGGGCAGGGGAAGCGAAGCTTTCTTT. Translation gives CAISELKGGRGSEAFF.

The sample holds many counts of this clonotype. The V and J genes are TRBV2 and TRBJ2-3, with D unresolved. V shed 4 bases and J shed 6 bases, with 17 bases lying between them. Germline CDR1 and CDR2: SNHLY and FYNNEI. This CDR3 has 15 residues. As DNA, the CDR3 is TGTGCCAGCAGTGGTGTGGATCCCTTGGCCGATACGCAGTATTTT. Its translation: CASSGVDPLADTQYF.

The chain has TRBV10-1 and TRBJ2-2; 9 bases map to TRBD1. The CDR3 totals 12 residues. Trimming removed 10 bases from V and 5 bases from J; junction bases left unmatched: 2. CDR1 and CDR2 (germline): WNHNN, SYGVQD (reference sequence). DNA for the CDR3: TGCGCCACCGGACAGGGGACCGGGGAGCTGTTTTTT. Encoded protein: CATGQGTGELFF.

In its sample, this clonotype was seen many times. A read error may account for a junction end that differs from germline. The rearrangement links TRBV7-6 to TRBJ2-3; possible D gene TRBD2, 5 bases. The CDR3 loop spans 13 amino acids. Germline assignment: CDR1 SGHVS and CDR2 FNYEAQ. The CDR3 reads CASNLRGWDTQYF. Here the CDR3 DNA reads TGTGCCAGCAACTTACGAGGGTGGGATACGCAGTATTTT.

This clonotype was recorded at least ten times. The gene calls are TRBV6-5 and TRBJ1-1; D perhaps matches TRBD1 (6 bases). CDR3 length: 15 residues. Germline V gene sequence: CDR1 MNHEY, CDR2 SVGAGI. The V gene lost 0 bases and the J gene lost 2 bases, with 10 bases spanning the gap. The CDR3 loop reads CASSYSGTFNTEAFF. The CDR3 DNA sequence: TGTGCCAGCAGTTACTCAGGGACATTTAACACTGAAGCTTTCTTT.

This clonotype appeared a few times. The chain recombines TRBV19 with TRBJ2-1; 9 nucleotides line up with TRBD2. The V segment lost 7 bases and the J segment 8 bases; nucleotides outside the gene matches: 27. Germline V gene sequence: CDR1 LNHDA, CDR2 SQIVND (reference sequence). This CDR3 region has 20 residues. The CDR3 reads CASTRGERGALHPLYDEQFF. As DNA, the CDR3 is TGTGCCAGTACCCGAGGGGAGCGGGGGGCCCTGCACCCACTTTACGATGAGCAGTTCTTC.

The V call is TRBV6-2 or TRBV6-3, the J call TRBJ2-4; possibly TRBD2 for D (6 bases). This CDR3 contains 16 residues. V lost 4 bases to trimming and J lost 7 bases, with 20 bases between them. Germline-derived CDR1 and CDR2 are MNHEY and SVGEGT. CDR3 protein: CASSSSGGEPANIQYF. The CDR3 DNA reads TGTGCCAGCAGTTCCTCCGGAGGGGAACCGGCGAACATTCAGTACTTC.

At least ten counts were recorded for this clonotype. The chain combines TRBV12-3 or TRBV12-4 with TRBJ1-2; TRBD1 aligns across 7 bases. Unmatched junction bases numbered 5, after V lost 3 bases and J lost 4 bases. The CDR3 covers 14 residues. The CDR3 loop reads CASSLTGTSYGYTF. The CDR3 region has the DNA TGTGCCAGCAGTTTGACAGGGACTTCCTATGGCTACACCTTC.

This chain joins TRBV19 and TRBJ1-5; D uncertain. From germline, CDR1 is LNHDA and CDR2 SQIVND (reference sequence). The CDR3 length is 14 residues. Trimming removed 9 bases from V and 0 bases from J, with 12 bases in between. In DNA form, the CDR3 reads TGTGCCAGCGGGAGGGCGGATAGCAATCAGCCCCAGCATTTT. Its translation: CASGRADSNQPQHF.

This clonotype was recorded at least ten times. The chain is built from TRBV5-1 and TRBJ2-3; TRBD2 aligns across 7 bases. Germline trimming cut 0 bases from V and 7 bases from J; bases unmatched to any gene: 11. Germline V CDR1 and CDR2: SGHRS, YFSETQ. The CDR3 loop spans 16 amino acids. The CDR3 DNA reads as TGCGCCAGCAGCTTGGACAGCGGACTAGGGGTCCATACGCAGTATTTT. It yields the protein CASSLDSGLGVHTQYF.

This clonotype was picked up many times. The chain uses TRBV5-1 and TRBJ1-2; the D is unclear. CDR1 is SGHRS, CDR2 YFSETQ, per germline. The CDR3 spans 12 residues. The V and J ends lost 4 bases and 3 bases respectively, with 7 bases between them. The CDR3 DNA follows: TGCGCCAGCAGCACGGACCACTATGGCTACACCTTC. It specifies CASSTDHYGYTF.

The DNA of the CDR3 is TGTGCCAGCAGCTTCGAGCTCTTGGAGCCCCAGCATTTT. Amino acids: CASSFELLEPQHF. The V call is TRBV7-2, the J call TRBJ1-5, with D hard to call. The CDR3 is 13 residues long. The ends were cut back, 3 bases at V and 8 bases at J, with 11 bases in the middle. Germline V gene data show CDR1 as SGHTA and CDR2 as FQGNSA.

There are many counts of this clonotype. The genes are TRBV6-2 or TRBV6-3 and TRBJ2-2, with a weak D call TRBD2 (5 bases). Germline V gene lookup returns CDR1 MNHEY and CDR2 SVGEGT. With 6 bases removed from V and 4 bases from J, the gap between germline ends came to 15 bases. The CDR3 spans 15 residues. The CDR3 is CASRTSGTSTGELFF. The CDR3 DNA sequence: TGTGCCAGCAGGACAAGCGGTACATCCACCGGGGAGCTGTTTTTT.

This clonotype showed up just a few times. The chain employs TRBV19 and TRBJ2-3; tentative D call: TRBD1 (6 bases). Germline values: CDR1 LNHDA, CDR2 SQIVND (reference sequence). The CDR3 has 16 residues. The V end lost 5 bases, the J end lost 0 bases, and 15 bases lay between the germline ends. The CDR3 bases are TGTGCCAGTAGTCCCAGGGACATACCTAGCACAGATACGCAGTATTTT. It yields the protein CASSPRDIPSTDTQYF.

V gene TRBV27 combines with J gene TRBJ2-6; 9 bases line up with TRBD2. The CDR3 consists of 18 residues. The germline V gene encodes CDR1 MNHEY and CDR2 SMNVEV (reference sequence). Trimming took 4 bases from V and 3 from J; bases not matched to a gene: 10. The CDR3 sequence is CASSSQAGGHLGANVLTF. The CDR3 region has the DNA TGTGCCAGCAGTTCCCAAGCGGGAGGACATCTTGGGGCCAACGTCCTGACTTTC. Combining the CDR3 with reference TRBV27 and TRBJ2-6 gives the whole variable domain EAQVTQNPRYLITVTGKKLTVTCSQNMNHEYMSWYRQDPGLGLRQIYYSMNVEVTDKGDVPEGYKVSRKEKRNFPLILESPSPNQTSLYFCASSSQAGGHLGANVLTFGAGSRLTVL.

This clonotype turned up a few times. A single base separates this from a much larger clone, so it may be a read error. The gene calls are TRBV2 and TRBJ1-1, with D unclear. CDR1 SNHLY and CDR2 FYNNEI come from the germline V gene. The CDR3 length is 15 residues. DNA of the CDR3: TGTGCCAGCAGTGAGACCAGGAACTCCAACACTGGAGCTTTCTTT. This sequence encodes CASSETRNSNTGAFF.

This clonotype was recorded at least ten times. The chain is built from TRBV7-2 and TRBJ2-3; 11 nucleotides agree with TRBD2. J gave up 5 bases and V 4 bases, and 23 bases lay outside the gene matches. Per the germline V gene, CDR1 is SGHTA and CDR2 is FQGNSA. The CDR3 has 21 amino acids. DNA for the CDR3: TGTGCCAGCAGCTCACCCACCCTCAACCTTAGCGGGGGGGCCGGAGGAGATACGCAGTATTTT. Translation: CASSSPTLNLSGGAGGDTQYF.

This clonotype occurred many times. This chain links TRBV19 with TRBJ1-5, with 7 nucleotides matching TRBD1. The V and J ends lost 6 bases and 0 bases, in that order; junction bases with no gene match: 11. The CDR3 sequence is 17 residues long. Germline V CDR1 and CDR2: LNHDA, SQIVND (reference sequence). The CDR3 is CASSHRTGYYSNQPQHF. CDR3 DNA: TGTGCCAGTAGCCACCGGACAGGCTACTATAGCAATCAGCCCCAGCATTTT.

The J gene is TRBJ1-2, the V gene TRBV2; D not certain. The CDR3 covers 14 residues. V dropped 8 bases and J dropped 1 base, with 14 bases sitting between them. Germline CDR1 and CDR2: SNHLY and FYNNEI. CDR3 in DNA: TGTGCCAGCTCCCGCGTGGGAATTAACTATGGCTACACCTTC. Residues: CASSRVGINYGYTF.